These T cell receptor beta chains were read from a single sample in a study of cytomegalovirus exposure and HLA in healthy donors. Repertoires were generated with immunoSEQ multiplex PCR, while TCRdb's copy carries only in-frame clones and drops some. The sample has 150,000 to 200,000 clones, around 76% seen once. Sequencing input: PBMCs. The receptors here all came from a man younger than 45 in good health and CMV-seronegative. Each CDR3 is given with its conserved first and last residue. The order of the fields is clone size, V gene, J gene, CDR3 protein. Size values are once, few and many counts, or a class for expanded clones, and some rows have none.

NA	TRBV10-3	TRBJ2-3	CAISRTGRGMPSTDTQYF
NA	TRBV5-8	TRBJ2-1	CASSLYGSSGYNEQFF
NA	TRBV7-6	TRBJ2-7	CASSSTGVHYEQYF
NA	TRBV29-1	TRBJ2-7	CSVEAPGAEINEQYF
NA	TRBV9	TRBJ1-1	CASSGPGHTEAFF
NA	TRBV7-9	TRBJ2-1	CASSLAENEQFF
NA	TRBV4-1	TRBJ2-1	CASRTGENYNEQFF
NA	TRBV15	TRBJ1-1	CATSRERTVGSEAFF
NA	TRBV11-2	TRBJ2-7	CASSPDWAGSTNEQYF
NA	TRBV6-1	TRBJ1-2	CASSEARARHYGYTF
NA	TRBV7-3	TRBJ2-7	CASSLYREAYEQYF
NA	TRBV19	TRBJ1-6	CASSEGVGSPLHF
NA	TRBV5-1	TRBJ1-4	CASRVGTGDEKLFF
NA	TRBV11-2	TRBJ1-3	CASSLVDRGHTIYF
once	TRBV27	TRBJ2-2	CASSLEAWGGGPNTGELFF
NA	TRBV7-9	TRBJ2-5	CASSLLDRAQETQYF
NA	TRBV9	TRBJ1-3	CASSPPGPGNTIYF
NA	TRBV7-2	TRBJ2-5	CASSLWFGGETQYF
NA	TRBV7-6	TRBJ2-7	CASSRTGAGIILSYEQYF
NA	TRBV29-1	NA	CSVEDLGQGPYEQYF
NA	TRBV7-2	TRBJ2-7	CASSLGLAGDGEQYF
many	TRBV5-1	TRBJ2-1	CASSPRLAGVQNEQFF
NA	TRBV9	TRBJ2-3	CASSYSPGLAGKSTDTQYF
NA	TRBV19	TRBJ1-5	CASSIGTGSNQPQHF
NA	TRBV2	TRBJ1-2	CASSGTATAYGYTF
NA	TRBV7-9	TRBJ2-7	CASSAGTGPYEQYF
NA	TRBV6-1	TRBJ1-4	CASRDYSTTNEKLFF
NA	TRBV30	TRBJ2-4	CAWSVRQGNIQYF
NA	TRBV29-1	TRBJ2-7	CSVFRGSYEQYF
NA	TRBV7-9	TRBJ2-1	CASSQGLADNEQFF
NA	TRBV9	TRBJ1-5	CASSPTTGSNQPQHF
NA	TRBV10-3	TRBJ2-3	CAISDRDKPSTDTQYF
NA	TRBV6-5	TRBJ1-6	CASNNDRARGSPLHF
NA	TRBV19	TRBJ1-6	CASSIRTENSPLHF
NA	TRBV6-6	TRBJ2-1	CASSYAALYNEQFF
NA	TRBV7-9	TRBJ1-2	CASSPREGAYTF
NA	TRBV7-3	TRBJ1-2	CASSSGQGGGYTF
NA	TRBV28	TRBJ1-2	CASSLGTGYGYTF
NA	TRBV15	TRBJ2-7	CATSRDRGDEQYF
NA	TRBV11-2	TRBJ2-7	CASSLALAVPYEQYF
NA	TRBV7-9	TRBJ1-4	CASSSSDRGRMNEKLFF
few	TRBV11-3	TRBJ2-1	CASSLELGARDEQFF